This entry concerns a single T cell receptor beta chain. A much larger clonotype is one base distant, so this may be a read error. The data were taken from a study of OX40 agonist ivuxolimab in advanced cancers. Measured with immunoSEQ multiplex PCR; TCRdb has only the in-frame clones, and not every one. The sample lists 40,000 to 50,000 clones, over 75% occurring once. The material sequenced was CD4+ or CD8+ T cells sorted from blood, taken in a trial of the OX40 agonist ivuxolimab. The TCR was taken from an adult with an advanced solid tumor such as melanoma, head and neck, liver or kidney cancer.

The CDR3 here is CASSFDRGTEAFF. CDR3 coding DNA: TGTGCCAGCAGCTTTGACAGGGGCACTGAAGCTTTCTTT. This chain uses TRBV11-3 with TRBJ1-1; 8 bases match TRBD1. Germline lookup yields CDR1 SGHNT and CDR2 YENEEA. Unmatched junction bases numbered 1, after V lost 3 bases and J lost 4 bases. The CDR3 runs 13 residues.